This record concerns one T cell receptor (beta chain) sequence. What it binds is not known. The sample is drawn from a study of cytomegalovirus exposure and HLA in healthy donors. Regarding the study as a whole: In the analysis, some V segments, TRBV6-2 and TRBV6-3 included, were excluded as indistinguishable. TCR beta sequences reportedly predicted most subjects' HLA-A and HLA-B alleles accurately. For cytomegalovirus status, the classifier reportedly gave diagnoses with high specificity and sensitivity.

The V end was cut by 5 bases, the J end by 7 bases, with 17 bases between. CDR1 is LNHDA, CDR2 SQIVND, per germline (reference sequence). The CDR3 covers 14 residues. Primers: 60 Vbeta forward and 13 Jbeta reverse. This table comes from immunoSEQ multiplex PCR, and its TCRdb copy is limited to in-frame clones, with some not included. The table records about 160,000 clones, around 80% of them present only once. The sample was PBMCs. The chain employs TRBV19 and TRBJ1-2, with D possibly matching TRBD1 (5 bases). The TCR sequence derives from a female donor in good health and CMV-seronegative. The chain's CDR3 is CASSVWDFQSGYTF. CDR3 nucleotide sequence: TGTGCCAGTAGTGTATGGGACTTCCAATCTGGCTACACCTTC. Full variable domain (remainder filled in from reference TRBV19 and TRBJ1-2): DGGITQSPKYLFRKEGQNVTLSCEQNLNHDAMYWYRQDPGQGLRLIYYSQIVNDFQKGDIAEGYSVSREKKESFPLTVTSAQKNPTAFYLCASSVWDFQSGYTFGSGTRLTVV.